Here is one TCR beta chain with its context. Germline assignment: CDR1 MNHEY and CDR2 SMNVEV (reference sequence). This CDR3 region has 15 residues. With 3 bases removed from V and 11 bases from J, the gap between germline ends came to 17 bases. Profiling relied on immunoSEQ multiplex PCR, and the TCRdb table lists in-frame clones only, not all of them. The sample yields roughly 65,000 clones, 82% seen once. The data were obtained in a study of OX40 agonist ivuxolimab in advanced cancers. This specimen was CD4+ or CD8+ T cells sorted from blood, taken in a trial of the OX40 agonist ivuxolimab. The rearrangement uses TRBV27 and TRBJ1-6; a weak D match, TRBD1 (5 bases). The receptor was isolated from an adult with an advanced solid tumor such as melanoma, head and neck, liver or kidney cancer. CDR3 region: CASSFGAKGKTPLHF. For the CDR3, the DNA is TGTGCCAGCAGTTTTGGTGCCAAGGGGAAAACACCCCTCCACTTT.